Detailed here is one T cell receptor beta chain. What it binds is unknown. Sequencing was performed with immunoSEQ multiplex PCR; in TCRdb, only in-frame clones are kept and a portion is missing. The sample holds more than 55,000 clones, under 85% seen once. The data belong to a study of OX40 agonist ivuxolimab in advanced cancers. Study details: Patients received ivuxolimab, an agonistic anti-OX40 (CD134) antibody. Every 2 weeks, patients received ivuxolimab intravenously, dosed at 0.01 to 10 mg/kg.

Study findings and constraints: Nonresponders included some who also had low normalized T-cell clonal expansion.

Trimming stripped 7 bases from V and 7 bases from J, with 16 bases between. The CDR3 runs 13 residues. Germline CDR1 and CDR2: LNHDA and SQIVND (reference sequence). The genes are TRBV19 and TRBJ1-1; possible D gene TRBD1, 5 bases. The sample here was CD4+ or CD8+ T cells sorted from blood, taken in a trial of the OX40 agonist ivuxolimab. This TCR was sampled from an adult with an advanced solid tumor such as melanoma, head and neck, liver or kidney cancer. DNA for the CDR3: TGTGCCAGTATCCCTCCGAAGGGGCATGAAGCTTTCTTT. As protein: CASIPPKGHEAFF.